This TCR beta chain is drawn from a study of T cells in Graves' hyperthyroidism and ophthalmopathy. There are 16 residues in the CDR3. Trimming took off 4 bases at V and 3 bases at J, with 16 bases between the two ends. Per germline, CDR1 SNHLY and CDR2 FYNNEI. Regarding this clonotype: Its specificity is unknown.

Every diagnosis used clinical symptoms, serum thyroxine and TRAb, thyroid ultrasound and orbital computed tomography. Study observations and caveats: Peripheral blood also featured most of the thyroid clonotypes expanded above 0.001. Ophthalmopathy was distinguished from stable hyperthyroidism by 13 V-J signatures.

Using RNA transcripts as the source, TCR beta CDR3 regions were amplified. Carried out on the TCR CDR3, a first-round RT-PCR used the HTBI primer set. TCRdb re-derived calls from the multiplex PCR reads in MiXCR, one entry per CDR3 protein. The sample has roughly 570,000 distinct CDR3 sequences; around 45% are singletons. The chain has TRBV2 and TRBJ1-5; D is unresolved. Source material: peripheral blood or thyroid tissue (not recorded which). This clonotype was sampled from an adult woman with Graves' disease, either hyperthyroidism or ophthalmopathy (not recorded which). In DNA form, the CDR3 reads TGTGCCAGCAGTGGGGGTCGGACCCTTTCCAATCAGCCCCAGCATTTT. Translating gives CASSGGRTLSNQPQHF.